This passage covers 10 T cell receptor beta chains from one sample sequenced in a study of Graves' ophthalmopathy and Graves' hyperthyroidism. RNA transcripts provided the template for amplifying TCR beta CDR3 regions. An initial RT-PCR round employing HTBI primers preceded a second-round multiplex PCR. TCRdb analysed the multiplex PCR reads with MiXCR anew, one entry per CDR3 protein. The sample has about 400,000 distinct CDR3 sequences; about 16% are singletons. Input material: peripheral blood. All receptors come from a woman under 30 with Graves' ophthalmopathy.

This clonotype was picked up many times. The chain uses TRBV19 and TRBJ2-2; D is possibly TRBD2 (6 bases). The CDR3 length is 15 residues. Trimming took 6 bases from V and 0 from J, leaving 11 bases between them. Germline CDR1 is LNHDA and CDR2 is SQIVND (reference sequence). Written as DNA, the CDR3 is TGTGCCAGTAGAACAGCGGGTGCGAACACCGGGGAGCTGTTTTTT. Translating gives CASRTAGANTGELFF.

This clonotype appeared many times. CDR3 amino acids: CASSPRRGGQPQHF. CDR3 coding DNA: TGTGCCAGCAGTCCGCGACGGGGCGGTCAGCCCCAGCATTTT. The chain employs TRBV28 and TRBJ1-5; D might be TRBD1 (5 bases). Trimming cost V 5 bases and J 6 bases, with 14 bases left between them. Per the germline V gene, CDR1 is MDHEN and CDR2 is SYDVKM. This CDR3 has 14 residues.

This clonotype was found many times. The rearrangement links TRBV27 to TRBJ1-1; D remains ambiguous. Trimming removed 3 bases at V and 5 bases at J, with 13 bases between. Germline CDR1 MNHEY, CDR2 SMNVEV (reference sequence). The CDR3 has 14 residues. The CDR3 nucleotides are TGTGCCAGCAGTTTTACGGGAGAGGATACTGAAGCTTTCTTT. It translates to CASSFTGEDTEAFF.

This clonotype was seen repeatedly, ten times or more. The V gene is TRBV28, the J gene TRBJ2-7, with a possible D match to TRBD2 (6 bases). Germline V gives CDR1 MDHEN, CDR2 SYDVKM. This CDR3 has 16 amino acids. Trimming stripped 5 bases from V and 2 bases from J, with 19 bases between. The DNA for the CDR3 is TGTGCCAGCAGTGACCTCGGGGGATTAACCACCTACGAGCAGTACTTC. Encoded protein: CASSDLGGLTTYEQYF. The entire variable domain, with the rest obtained from reference TRBV28 and TRBJ2-7, is as follows: DVKVTQSSRYLVKRTGEKVFLECVQDMDHENMFWYRQDPGLGLRLIYFSYDVKMKEKGDIPEGYSVSREKKERFSLILESASTNQTSMYLCASSDLGGLTTYEQYFGPGTRLTVT.

This clonotype has at least ten counts. The rearrangement uses TRBV6-2 or TRBV6-3 and TRBJ2-7; weak D call: TRBD1 (5 bases). V was trimmed by 8 bases and J by 2 bases, leaving 13 bases between them. The CDR3 extends over 13 amino acids. CDR1 and CDR2 (germline): MNHEY, SVGEGT. This CDR3 reads CASRQGGPYEQYF. CDR3 DNA sequence: TGTGCCAGCCGGCAGGGTGGACCCTACGAGCAGTACTTC.

This clonotype has only one observation. The chain employs TRBV7-9 and TRBJ1-5; D perhaps matches TRBD1 (6 bases). The CDR3 totals 14 residues. Germline assignment: CDR1 SEHNR and CDR2 FQNEAQ (reference sequence). Trimming cost V 5 bases and J 7 bases, with 15 bases left between them. The CDR3 nucleotides are TGTGCCAGCAGCGCAATAGGGGGAGGGCAGCCCCAGCATTTT. Its protein is CASSAIGGGQPQHF. Together with reference TRBV7-9 and TRBJ1-5, the CDR3 gives the full variable domain: DTGVSQNPRHKITKRGQNVTFRCDPISEHNRLYWYRQTLGQGPEFLTYFQNEAQLEKSRLLSDRFSAERPKGSFSTLEIQRTEQGDSAMYLCASSAIGGGQPQHFGDGTRLSIL.

This clonotype was seen many times. The V call is TRBV25-1, the J call TRBJ2-2; perhaps TRBD2 as D (5 bases). The CDR3 is made up of 14 amino acids. Trimming stripped 2 bases from V and 5 bases from J, with 9 bases between. Germline CDR1 reads MGHDK; CDR2 reads SYGVNS. The CDR3 region is CASSETGFTGELFF. The CDR3 nucleotides are TGTGCCAGCAGTGAAACGGGGTTTACCGGGGAGCTGTTTTTT.

This clonotype was picked up a small number of times. The genes are TRBV28 and TRBJ1-2, with TRBD1 matching over 8 bases. The J segment lost 8 bases and the V segment lost 5 bases, leaving 7 bases of the junction unmatched. Germline V gives CDR1 MDHEN, CDR2 SYDVKM. The CDR3 spans 13 residues. CDR3 amino acids: CASSLGQAFGYTF. The CDR3, as DNA: TGTGCCAGCAGTCTGGGACAGGCGTTCGGCTACACCTTC.

The rearrangement uses TRBV6-1 and TRBJ1-1; D not certain. Trimming removed 6 bases at V and 1 base at J, with 15 bases between. Germline CDR1 reads MNHNS; CDR2 reads SASEGT. The CDR3 has 15 residues. CDR3 amino acids: CASSHHSVGNTEAFF. DNA for the CDR3: TGTGCCAGCAGCCACCACTCAGTGGGGAACACTGAAGCTTTCTTT.

This clonotype appeared many times. The gene calls are TRBV7-2 and TRBJ1-6; TRBD1 is a possible D gene (5 bases). Trimming removed 7 bases from V and 7 bases from J, with 17 bases in between. The germline CDR1 and CDR2 sequences are SGHTA and FQGNSA. The CDR3 is 15 amino acids. This chain's CDR3 is CASKASKGRNSPLHF. Here the CDR3 DNA reads TGTGCCAGCAAGGCCTCCAAGGGACGGAATTCACCCCTCCACTTT. Full variable domain (remainder filled in from reference TRBV7-2 and TRBJ1-6): GAGVSQSPSNKVTEKGKDVELRCDPISGHTALYWYRQSLGQGLEFLIYFQGNSAPDKSGLPSDRFSAERTGGSVSTLTIQRTQQEDSAVYLCASKASKGRNSPLHFGNGTRLTVT.